The clone carrying this T cell receptor beta chain was seen only a few times. Its antigen is not identified. This CDR3 is built from 13 residues. CDR1 is DFQATT, CDR2 SNEGSKA, per germline (reference sequence). The ends were cut back, 6 bases at V and 1 base at J, with 12 bases in the middle. TCRdb ran MiXCR on the RT-PCR reads and lists one entry per CDR3 protein. The sample has under 850,000 distinct CDR3 sequences; about a fifth are singletons. This entry comes from a study of response to subunit inactivated influenza vaccine. Study results and caveats: Authors suggested each seasonal influenza vaccination recruits few new T cells.

Here the sequenced sample was PBMCs from blood, taken 5 to 6 days after vaccination. The chain has TRBV20-1 and TRBJ2-5; a possible D gene is TRBD1 (6 bases). The receptor comes from a man in his fifties who received an inactivated influenza vaccine. CDR3 region: CSATKTGQETQYF. The CDR3 region has the DNA TGCAGTGCCACAAAGACAGGCCAAGAGACCCAGTACTTC.